This is a list of T cell receptor beta chains from one sample in a study of blood T cells in healthy people across ages. Each CDR3 protein gets one entry after TCRdb re-called the 5' RACE reads with MiXCR. The sample records some 1,500,000 distinct CDR3 sequences, about 42% being singletons. The sequenced material came from blood. The receptors originated from a woman aged 18 to 35 in good health. CDR3s include the opening cysteine and the closing phenylalanine or tryptophan. D genes are given only for firm matches. Rows may omit the clone size; those that give it use once, few, many or a size class.

d_call j_call v_call clone_size cdr3_nt cdr3_aa
. TRBJ1-1 TRBV12-3/TRBV12-4 . TGTGCCAGCAGTTCTAGGGGCGTGATCACTGAAGCTTTCTTT CASSSRGVITEAFF
. TRBJ2-4 TRBV12-3/TRBV12-4 . TGTGCCGGCAGTTGGGGGTCAGGGGCGATGGACATTCAGTACTTC CAGSWGSGAMDIQYF
. TRBJ2-7 TRBV4-2 . TGTGCCAGCAGCAGACGGACTGGGGGATACAATGAGCAGTACTTC CASSRRTGGYNEQYF
. TRBJ2-5 TRBV5-8 once TGTGCCGTCGAGGGAGAGCGGTTCCAAGAGACCCAGTACTTC CAVEGERFQETQYF
TRBD2 TRBJ2-7 TRBV12-3/TRBV12-4 few TGTGCCAGTACACTAGCGGGTCCCGCCTCCTACGAGCAGTACTTC CASTLAGPASYEQYF
TRBD2 TRBJ2-7 TRBV27 . TGTGCCAGCAGCTCCGGGACTAGGTTCTACGAGCAGTACTTC CASSSGTRFYEQYF
. TRBJ2-2 TRBV4-3 few TGCGCCAGCAGCCAAGATATCATCCGGGGAGGGGAGCTGTTTTTT CASSQDIIRGGELFF
. TRBJ2-1 TRBV5-1 few TGCGCCAGCAGCGCCCTTGAGGTTAATGAGCAGTTCTTC CASSALEVNEQFF
. TRBJ1-2 TRBV13 . TGTGCCAGCAGCTTAGGTTCGGGACAACTTGATGGCTACACCTTC CASSLGSGQLDGYTF
TRBD1 TRBJ2-1 TRBV27 once TGTGCCAGCGGCCCCGGGACAGGGGCCTACAATGAGCAGTTCTTC CASGPGTGAYNEQFF
TRBD2 TRBJ2-7 TRBV19 few TGTGCCAGTAGTATCACACGGGGAGGGAACTACGAGCAGTACTTC CASSITRGGNYEQYF
. TRBJ2-6 TRBV4-1 . TGCGCCAGCAGCCAAGATCAGTTTGCCTCTGGGGCCAACGTCCTGACTTTC CASSQDQFASGANVLTF
TRBD1 TRBJ2-7 TRBV6-6 . TGTGCCAGCAGTCTCGGACAGGGGGTATACAATGAGCAGTACTTC CASSLGQGVYNEQYF
. TRBJ1-3 TRBV4-2 . TGTGCCAGCAGCCAAGCCGGGGAAACTGGAAACACCATATATTTT CASSQAGETGNTIYF
. TRBJ2-3 TRBV20-1 . TGCAGTGCTAGATCGGAGCGTACTAGCACAGATACGCAGTATTTT CSARSERTSTDTQYF
TRBD1 TRBJ1-1 TRBV24-1 . TGTGCCACCAGTCGCACAGGGGTGAACACTGAAGCTTTCTTT CATSRTGVNTEAFF
. TRBJ2-1 TRBV6-1 . TGTGCCAGCAAGGGGTTAAATGAGCAGTTCTTC CASKGLNEQFF
TRBD2 TRBJ2-5 TRBV30 . TGTGCCTCCAAAAGGCTAGCGGGGAAAGAGACCCAGTACTTC CASKRLAGKETQYF
. TRBJ1-5 TRBV12-3/TRBV12-4 once TGTGCCGGCAGTTTAAGTGCCCATAGCAATCAGCCCCAGCATTTT CAGSLSAHSNQPQHF
. TRBJ2-7 TRBV7-9 few TGTGCCAGCAGCTTAGAACAGTACGAGCAGTACTTC CASSLEQYEQYF
TRBD1 TRBJ1-2 TRBV20-1 few TGCAGAGCTGACAGGGGGCTAGGCTACACCTTC CRADRGLGYTF
. TRBJ1-1 TRBV27 . TGTGCCAGCGGGACTCTGAACACTGAAGCTTTCTTT CASGTLNTEAFF
TRBD1 TRBJ1-5 TRBV24-1 . TGTGCCACCAGTGCCCCGGGACAGATTCAGCCCCAGCATTTT CATSAPGQIQPQHF
. TRBJ1-5 TRBV4-2 . TGTGCCAGCAGCCAGGACCATAGCAATCAGCCCCAGCATTTT CASSQDHSNQPQHF
. TRBJ1-1 TRBV14 . TGTGCCAGCAGCCAACTTCACACTGAAGCTTTCTTT CASSQLHTEAFF
. TRBJ2-1 TRBV4-3 . TGCGCCAGCAGCCATTATTCGACTTCCAGCTCCTACAATGAGCAGTTCTTC CASSHYSTSSSYNEQFF
TRBD2 TRBJ2-7 TRBV9 . TGTGCCAGCAGCGTAGAGAGTAGCGGGAGTTACGAGCAGTACTTC CASSVESSGSYEQYF
. TRBJ2-3 TRBV29-1 . TGCAGCGTTGAAGATCTGGGAACAACAAGGACGACAGATACGCAGTATTTT CSVEDLGTTRTTDTQYF
TRBD1 TRBJ2-3 TRBV4-3 . TGCGCCAGCAGCCAAGGACAGGGGGCTTCGGATACGCAGTATTTT CASSQGQGASDTQYF
TRBD1 TRBJ2-2 TRBV15 . TGTGCCACCACCAATCTGACAGGGCTCACCGGGGAGCTGTTTTTT CATTNLTGLTGELFF
TRBD1 TRBJ1-5 TRBV10-3 . TGTGCCATCAGTGCACAGGGGTATAGCAATCAGCCCCAGCATTTT CAISAQGYSNQPQHF
TRBD1 TRBJ2-1 TRBV7-9 . TGTGCCAGCAGCTTATGGACAGGGTCTGTTGAGCAGTTCTTC CASSLWTGSVEQFF
. TRBJ1-1 TRBV27 once TGTGCCAGCAGGGCCGGGTGGACTGAAGCTTTCTTT CASRAGWTEAFF
. TRBJ1-2 TRBV10-3 few TGTGCCGTAGGGAGCTCACAGGGAATCGCGTATGGCTACACCTTC CAVGSSQGIAYGYTF
TRBD2 TRBJ2-1 TRBV5-1 . TGCGCCAGCAGCTTGGGGTGGGCGGGGGAGTATTACAATGAGCAGTTCTTC CASSLGWAGEYYNEQFF
TRBD2 TRBJ2-1 TRBV18 few TGTGCCAGCTCACCACTGTCGGGAGGGCCCAATGAGCAGTTCTTC CASSPLSGGPNEQFF
TRBD2 TRBJ2-4 TRBV5-1 . TGCGCCAGCAGCCGCCCAGCGGGAGGGGATGCCAAAAACATTCAGTACTTC CASSRPAGGDAKNIQYF
TRBD1 TRBJ2-1 TRBV6-2/TRBV6-3 . TGTGCCAGCACCCGGGACAGCACAGACAATGAGCAGTTCTTC CASTRDSTDNEQFF
. TRBJ1-2 TRBV6-2/TRBV6-3 . TGTGCCAGCAGTTACAGAGATCATGGCTGCACCTTC CASSYRDHGCTF
. TRBJ2-7 TRBV5-5 . TGTGCCAGCAGCTTGGCCAGTGGTGGCACGGGCTCCTACGAGCAGTACTTC CASSLASGGTGSYEQYF
TRBD1 TRBJ2-7 TRBV4-3 few TGCGCCAGCAGCCATCCCAGGACAGGGGAGCAGTACTTC CASSHPRTGEQYF
. TRBJ2-3 TRBV7-3 many TGTGCCAGCAGCTCGCGCTCTAGCACAGATACGCAGTATTTT CASSSRSSTDTQYF
. TRBJ2-7 TRBV12-3/TRBV12-4 few TGTGCCAGCAGGTCCGGACCGATCTACGAGCAGTACTTC CASRSGPIYEQYF
. TRBJ1-6 TRBV20-1 . TGCAGTGCTAGAGAGTCGGCGGGGAGTTCACCCCTCCACTTT CSARESAGSSPLHF